These 14 T cell receptor beta chains came from one sample sequenced in a study of blood T cell repertoires in COVID-19. TCRdb's table, derived via immunoSEQ multiplex PCR, lists solely in-frame clones and lacks some. The sample lists 200,000 or so clones; 65% to 85% were seen once. The specimen sequenced was PBMCs or T cells enriched from blood (not recorded which). These receptors came from a man aged 35 to 55 who had recovered from COVID-19.

This clone was seen more than once but under ten times. V usage is TRBV27 and J usage is TRBJ2-2, with a weak D call TRBD2 (6 bases). The CDR3 length is 15 residues. Germline loops: CDR1 MNHEY, CDR2 SMNVEV (reference sequence). Trimming stripped 10 bases from V and 4 bases from J, with 19 bases between. In nucleotides, the CDR3 is TGTGCCACCGCCCGCCTAGCGATCTCCACCGGGGAGCTGTTTTTT. This codes for CATARLAISTGELFF.

The V and J genes are TRBV30 and TRBJ1-2; the D gene is possibly TRBD1 (5 bases). Trimming shortened V by 5 bases and J by 0 bases, and 16 bases separated the two germline ends. Per the germline V gene, CDR1 is GTSNPN and CDR2 is SVGIG (reference sequence). The CDR3 consists of 15 residues. CDR3 nucleotide sequence: TGTGCCTGGCGGGGGGGAGTCTACGCTAACTATGGCTACACCTTC. Its protein is CAWRGGVYANYGYTF.

The table lists this clone with a count of one. The J gene is TRBJ1-2, the V gene TRBV19; no definite D call. The CDR3 length is 15 residues. V dropped 7 bases and J dropped 6 bases, with 21 bases sitting between them. Germline CDR1 and CDR2: LNHDA and SQIVND (reference sequence). The CDR3 sequence is CASNFNSAVGNGYTF. The CDR3 DNA is TGTGCCAGTAATTTCAACAGTGCCGTAGGTAATGGCTACACCTTC.

This sequence joins TRBV28 and TRBJ1-2; D is perhaps TRBD1 (5 bases). Germline assignment: CDR1 MDHEN and CDR2 SYDVKM. The CDR3 length is 17 residues. V dropped 4 bases and J dropped 0 bases, with 18 bases sitting between them. The CDR3: CASSWRGAGRTNYGYTF. CDR3 coding DNA: TGTGCCAGCAGTTGGCGAGGCGCAGGGCGGACTAACTATGGCTACACCTTC.

The gene calls are TRBV18 and TRBJ2-7, with 9 bases lining up with TRBD1. Germline assignment: CDR1 KGHSH and CDR2 LQKENI. The J segment lost 5 bases and the V segment lost 4 bases, leaving 12 bases of the junction unmatched. The CDR3 sequence is 16 residues long. The DNA of the CDR3 is TGTGCCAGCTCACTCTCCGGGACAGGGACGATTAACGAGCAGTACTTC. Translating gives CASSLSGTGTINEQYF. The variable domain in full, completed from reference TRBV18 and TRBJ2-7, reads NAGVMQNPRHLVRRRGQEARLRCSPMKGHSHVYWYRQLPEEGLKFMVYLQKENIIDESGMPKERFSAEFPKEGPSILRIQQVVRGDSAAYFCASSLSGTGTINEQYFGPGTRLTVT.

V is TRBV28 and J is TRBJ1-1, with a possible D match to TRBD1 (6 bases). Deletions cut 11 bases from V and 0 bases from J, with 13 bases between. Germline loops: CDR1 MDHEN, CDR2 SYDVKM. CDR3 length: 13 residues. The CDR3 reads CAGRQDLNTEAFF. CDR3 nucleotides: TGTGCCGGAAGACAGGACTTGAACACTGAAGCTTTCTTT.

In regard to this clone: The same CDR3 can be traced to other DNA sequences in this sample. The chain joins TRBV5-6 to TRBJ2-7; D possibly corresponds to TRBD1 (5 bases). Trimming left V 0 bases short and J 2 bases short, with 9 bases between. Looked up from germline, CDR1 is SGHDT and CDR2 is YYEEEE. The CDR3 contains 14 residues. This CDR3 reads CASSLGQGPYEQYF. For the CDR3, the DNA is TGTGCCAGCAGCTTGGGGCAGGGTCCCTACGAGCAGTACTTC.

The chain is built from TRBV9 and TRBJ1-1; D gene uncertain. The V gene's germline CDR1 is SGDLS and CDR2 YYNGEE. V dropped 4 bases and J dropped 4 bases, with 14 bases sitting between them. CDR3 length equals 14 residues. The CDR3 region is CASSLQPEVTEAFF. Written as DNA, the CDR3 is TGTGCCAGCAGCTTACAACCGGAGGTCACTGAAGCTTTCTTT. The complete variable domain, with remaining parts taken from reference TRBV9 and TRBJ1-1, reads DSGVTQTPKHLITATGQRVTLRCSPRSGDLSVYWYQQSLDQGLQFLIQYYNGEERAKGNILERFSAQQFPDLHSELNLSSLELGDSALYFCASSLQPEVTEAFFGQGTRLTVV.

In this sample, this clone turned up a few times. The chain joins TRBV9 to TRBJ1-1; 10 nucleotides agree with TRBD1. In germline, CDR1 is SGDLS, CDR2 YYNGEE. V gave up 0 bases and J gave up 10 bases; unmatched junction bases: 6. The CDR3 has 14 residues. The CDR3 protein is CASSVGTGGASAFF. CDR3 in DNA: TGTGCCAGCAGCGTAGGGACAGGGGGAGCTTCAGCTTTCTTT.

The CDR3 spells CASSLDFWDSGVGMNTEAFF. The CDR3 region has the DNA TGCGCCAGCAGCTTGGATTTCTGGGACAGCGGCGTCGGCATGAACACTGAAGCTTTCTTT. The V gene is TRBV5-1, the J gene TRBJ1-1; 7 nucleotides align to TRBD1. With V trimmed by 0 bases and J by 0 bases, 17 bases remained unmatched. The CDR3 runs 20 residues. Germline-derived CDR1 and CDR2 are SGHRS and YFSETQ.

Comment on this clone: This same CDR3 is encoded by further DNA sequences in the sample. The V and J genes are TRBV4-1 and TRBJ1-2, with 7 nucleotides matching TRBD1. The CDR3 loop spans 13 amino acids. CDR1 and CDR2 (germline): MGHRA, YSYEKL. Germline trimming cut 1 base from V and 4 bases from J; bases unmatched to any gene: 0. In DNA, the CDR3 is TGCGCCAGCAGCCAAGGACAGGGCTATGGCTACACCTTC. Residues: CASSQGQGYGYTF.

The chain combines TRBV29-1 with TRBJ1-2; 7 positions agree with TRBD1. Germline assignment: CDR1 SQVTM and CDR2 ANQGSEA. V gave up 1 base and J gave up 8 bases; unmatched junction bases: 7. This CDR3 has 13 residues. CDR3 in amino acids: CSVEVVQGRGYTF. CDR3 nucleotides: TGCAGCGTTGAAGTGGTACAGGGGAGAGGCTACACCTTC.

The genes are TRBV11-2 and TRBJ2-3; D may be TRBD2 (5 bases). Germline values: CDR1 SGHAT, CDR2 FQNNGV. The CDR3 has 14 residues. V was clipped by 5 bases and J by 6 bases, with 15 bases between them. The CDR3 bases are TGTGCCAGCAGCCCTCTGGCCACTAGGGATACGCAGTATTTT. Encoded protein: CASSPLATRDTQYF.

As to this clone: Other DNA sequences in this sample translate to the same CDR3. The V call is TRBV7-9, the J call TRBJ2-7; 8 positions agree with TRBD1. V dropped 6 bases and J dropped 2; count of bases not matched to a gene: 6. This CDR3 contains 14 residues. Germline V gene data show CDR1 as SEHNR and CDR2 as FQNEAQ (reference sequence). In DNA, the CDR3 is TGTGCCAGCAGTTCCGGGACAGGAGCCTACGAGCAGTACTTC. It translates to CASSSGTGAYEQYF.